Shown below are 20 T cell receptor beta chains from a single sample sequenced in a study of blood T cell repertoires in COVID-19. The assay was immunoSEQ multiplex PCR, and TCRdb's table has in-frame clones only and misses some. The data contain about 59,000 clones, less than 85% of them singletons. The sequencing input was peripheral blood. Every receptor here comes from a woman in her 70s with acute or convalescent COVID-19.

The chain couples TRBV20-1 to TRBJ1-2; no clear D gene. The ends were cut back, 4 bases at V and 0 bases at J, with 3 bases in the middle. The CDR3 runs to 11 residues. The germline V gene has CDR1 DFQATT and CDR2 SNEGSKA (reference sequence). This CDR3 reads CSANSNYGYTF. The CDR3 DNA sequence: TGCAGTGCTAACTCTAACTATGGCTACACCTTC.

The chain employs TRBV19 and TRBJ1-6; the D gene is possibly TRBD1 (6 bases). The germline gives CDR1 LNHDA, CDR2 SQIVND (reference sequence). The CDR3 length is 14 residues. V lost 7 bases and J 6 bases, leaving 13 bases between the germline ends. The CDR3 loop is CASTITGTNSPLHF. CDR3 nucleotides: TGTGCCAGTACGATTACAGGGACTAATTCACCCCTCCACTTT.

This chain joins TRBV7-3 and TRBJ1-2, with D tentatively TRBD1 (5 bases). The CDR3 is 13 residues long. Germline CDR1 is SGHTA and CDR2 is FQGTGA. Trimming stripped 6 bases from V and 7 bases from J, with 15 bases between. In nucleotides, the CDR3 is TGTGCCAGCAGTTCTGGAGGGGATGGTGGCTACACCTTC. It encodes CASSSGGDGGYTF.

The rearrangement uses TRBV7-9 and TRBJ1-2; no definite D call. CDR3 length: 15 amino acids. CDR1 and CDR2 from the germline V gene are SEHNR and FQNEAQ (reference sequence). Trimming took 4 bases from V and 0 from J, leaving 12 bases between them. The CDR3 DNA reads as TGTGCCAGCAGCTCCCAGGCGTCCGCTAACTATGGCTACACCTTC. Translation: CASSSQASANYGYTF.

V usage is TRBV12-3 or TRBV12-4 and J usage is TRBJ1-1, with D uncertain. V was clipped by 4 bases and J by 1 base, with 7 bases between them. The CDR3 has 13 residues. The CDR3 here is CASSYSRNTEAFF. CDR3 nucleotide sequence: TGTGCCAGCAGTTATTCGAGGAACACTGAAGCTTTCTTT.

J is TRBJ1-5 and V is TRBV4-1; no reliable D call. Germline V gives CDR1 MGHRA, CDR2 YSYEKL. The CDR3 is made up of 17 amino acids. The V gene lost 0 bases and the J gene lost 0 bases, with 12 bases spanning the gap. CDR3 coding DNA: TGCGCCAGCAGCCAAGAGGGAGGGATCCATAGCAATCAGCCCCAGCATTTT. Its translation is CASSQEGGIHSNQPQHF.

CDR3 in amino acids: CASSQDRQGPGNTIYF. The CDR3 nucleotides read TGTGCCAGCAGCCAAGATCGACAGGGCCCCGGAAACACCATATATTTT. V usage is TRBV4-2 and J usage is TRBJ1-3; 7 nucleotides align to TRBD1. Germline V CDR1 and CDR2: LGHNA, YNFKEQ. The CDR3 consists of 16 residues. V gave up 0 bases and J gave up 4 bases; unmatched junction bases: 6.

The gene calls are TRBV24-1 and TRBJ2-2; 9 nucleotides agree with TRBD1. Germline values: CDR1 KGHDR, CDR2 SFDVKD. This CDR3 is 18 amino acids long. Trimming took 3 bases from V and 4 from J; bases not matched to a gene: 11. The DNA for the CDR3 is TGTGCCACCAGTGATCCCTCCCCGGGACAGGGCCTCACCGGGGAGCTGTTTTTT. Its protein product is CATSDPSPGQGLTGELFF.

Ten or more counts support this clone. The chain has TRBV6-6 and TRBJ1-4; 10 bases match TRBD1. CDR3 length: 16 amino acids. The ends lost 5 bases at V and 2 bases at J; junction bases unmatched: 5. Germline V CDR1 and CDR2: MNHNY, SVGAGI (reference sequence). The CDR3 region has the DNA TGTGCCAGCAGTACGGACAGGGGGGGCACTAATGAAAAACTGTTTTTT. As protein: CASSTDRGGTNEKLFF.

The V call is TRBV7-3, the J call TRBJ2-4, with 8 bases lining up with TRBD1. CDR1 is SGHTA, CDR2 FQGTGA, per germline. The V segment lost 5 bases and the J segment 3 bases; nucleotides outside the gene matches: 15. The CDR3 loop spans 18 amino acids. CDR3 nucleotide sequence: TGTGCCAGCAGCATCGGGACAGGCTCCCAGAGGGGCAAAAACATTCAGTACTTC. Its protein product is CASSIGTGSQRGKNIQYF.

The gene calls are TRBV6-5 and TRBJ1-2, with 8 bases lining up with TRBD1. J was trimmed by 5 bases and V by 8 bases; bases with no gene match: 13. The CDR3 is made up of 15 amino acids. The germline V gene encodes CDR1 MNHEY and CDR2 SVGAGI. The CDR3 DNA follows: TGTGCCAGCTTTTCAATACAGGGGGGGACTTATGGCTACACCTTC. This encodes CASFSIQGGTYGYTF.

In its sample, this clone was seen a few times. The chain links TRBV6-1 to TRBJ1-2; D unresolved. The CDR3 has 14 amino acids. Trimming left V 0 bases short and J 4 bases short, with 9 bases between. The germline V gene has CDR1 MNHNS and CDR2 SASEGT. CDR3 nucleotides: TGTGCCAGCAGTGAAGCGGGCCGGATCTATGGCTACACCTTC. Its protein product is CASSEAGRIYGYTF.

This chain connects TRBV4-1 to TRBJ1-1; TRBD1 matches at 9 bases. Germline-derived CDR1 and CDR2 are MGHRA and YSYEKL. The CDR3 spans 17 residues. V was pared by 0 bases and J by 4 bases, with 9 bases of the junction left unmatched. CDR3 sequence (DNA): TGCGCCAGCAGCCAAGAAGGGGGACAGGGTCTCGGCACTGAAGCTTTCTTT. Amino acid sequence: CASSQEGGQGLGTEAFF.

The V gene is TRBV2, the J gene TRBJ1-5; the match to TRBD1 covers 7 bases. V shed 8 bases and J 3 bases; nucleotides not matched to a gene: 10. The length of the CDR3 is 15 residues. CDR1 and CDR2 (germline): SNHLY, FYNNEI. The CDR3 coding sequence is TGTGCCAGCTCCTTCGCAGGGGGACCCAATCAGCCCCAGCATTTT. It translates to CASSFAGGPNQPQHF.

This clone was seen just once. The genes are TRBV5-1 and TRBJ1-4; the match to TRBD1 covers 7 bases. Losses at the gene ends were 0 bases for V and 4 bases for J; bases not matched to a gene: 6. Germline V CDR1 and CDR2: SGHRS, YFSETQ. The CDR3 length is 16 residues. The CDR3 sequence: CASSLGPGQNNEKLFF. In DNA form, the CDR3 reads TGCGCCAGCAGCTTGGGTCCGGGACAGAATAATGAAAAACTGTTTTTT.

The CDR3 reads CATSDPTRVDQPQHF. DNA for the CDR3: TGTGCCACCAGTGATCCTACTCGGGTTGATCAGCCCCAGCATTTT. This chain joins TRBV24-1 and TRBJ1-5, with D uncertain. This CDR3 comprises 15 residues. Germline V lookup: CDR1 KGHDR, CDR2 SFDVKD. The V gene lost 3 bases and the J gene lost 5 bases, with 13 bases spanning the gap.

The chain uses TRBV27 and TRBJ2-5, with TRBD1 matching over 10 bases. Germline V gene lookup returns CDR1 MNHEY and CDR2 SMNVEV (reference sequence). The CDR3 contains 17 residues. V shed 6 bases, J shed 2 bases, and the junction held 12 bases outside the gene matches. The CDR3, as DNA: TGTGCCAGCAGCTCATTGCCCCCGGGACAGGGGCAAGAGACCCAGTACTTC. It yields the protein CASSSLPPGQGQETQYF.

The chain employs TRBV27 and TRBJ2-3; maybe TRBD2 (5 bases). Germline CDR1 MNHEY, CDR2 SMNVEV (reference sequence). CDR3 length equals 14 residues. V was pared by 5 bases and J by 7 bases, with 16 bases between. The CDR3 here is CASSLRGVGYTQYF. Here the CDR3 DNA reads TGTGCCAGCAGTCTCCGGGGAGTCGGTTATACGCAGTATTTT.

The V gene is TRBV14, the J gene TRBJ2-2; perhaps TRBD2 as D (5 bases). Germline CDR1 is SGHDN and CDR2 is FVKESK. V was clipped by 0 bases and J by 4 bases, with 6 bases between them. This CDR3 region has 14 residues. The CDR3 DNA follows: TGTGCCAGCAGCCAAGACGCGGGCACCGGGGAGCTGTTTTTT. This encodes CASSQDAGTGELFF.

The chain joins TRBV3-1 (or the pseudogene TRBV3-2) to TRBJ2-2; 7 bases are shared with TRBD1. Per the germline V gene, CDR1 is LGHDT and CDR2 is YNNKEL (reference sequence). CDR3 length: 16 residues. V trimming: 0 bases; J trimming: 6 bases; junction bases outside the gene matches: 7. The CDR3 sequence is CASSQETGIEAGELFF. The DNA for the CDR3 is TGTGCCAGCAGCCAAGAGACAGGGATTGAAGCCGGGGAGCTGTTTTTT.